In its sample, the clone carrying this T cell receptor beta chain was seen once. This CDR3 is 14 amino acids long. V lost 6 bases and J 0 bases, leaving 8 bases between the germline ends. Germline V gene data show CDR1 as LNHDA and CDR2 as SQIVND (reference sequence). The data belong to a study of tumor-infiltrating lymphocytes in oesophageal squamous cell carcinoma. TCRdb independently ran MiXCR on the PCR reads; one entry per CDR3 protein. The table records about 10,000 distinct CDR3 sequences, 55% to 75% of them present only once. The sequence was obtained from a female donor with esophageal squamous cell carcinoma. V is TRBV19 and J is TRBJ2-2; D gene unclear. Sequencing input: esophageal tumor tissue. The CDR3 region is CASRQPSNTGELFF. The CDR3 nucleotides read TGTGCCAGTAGACAGCCATCGAACACCGGGGAGCTGTTTTTT.